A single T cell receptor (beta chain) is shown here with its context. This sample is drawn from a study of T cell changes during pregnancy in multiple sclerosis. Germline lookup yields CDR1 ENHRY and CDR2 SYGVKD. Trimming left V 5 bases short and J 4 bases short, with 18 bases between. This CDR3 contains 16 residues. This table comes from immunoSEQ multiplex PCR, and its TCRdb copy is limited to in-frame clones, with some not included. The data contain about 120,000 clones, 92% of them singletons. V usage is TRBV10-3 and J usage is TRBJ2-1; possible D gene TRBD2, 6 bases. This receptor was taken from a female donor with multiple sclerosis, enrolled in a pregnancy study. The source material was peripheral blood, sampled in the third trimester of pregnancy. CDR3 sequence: CAISYRDSREYNEQFF. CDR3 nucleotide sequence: TGTGCCATCAGTTACCGGGACTCCCGAGAATACAATGAGCAGTTCTTC.